This TCR beta chain was identified in a study of T cells in Graves' hyperthyroidism and ophthalmopathy. Overall study results and limits: Model predictions of ophthalmopathy came a median around 6.5 months before onset. Blood held most thyroid clonotypes expanded above 0.001 frequency.

Exclusion of patients followed from uncontrolled infection, other autoimmune disease, pregnancy or lactation. Researchers amplified the TCR beta CDR3 regions from RNA transcripts. RT-PCR in the first round (using the HTBI primer set) targeted the TCR CDR3. A single record per CDR3 protein comes from TCRdb applying MiXCR to the multiplex PCR reads. The data hold 540,000 or so distinct CDR3 sequences, with more than 45% observed a single time. This clonotype was seen only a few times. Its cognate antigen is unknown. CDR1 is SGHTA and CDR2 is FQGNSA in the germline V gene. V gave up 6 bases and J gave up 5 bases; unmatched junction bases: 8. The CDR3 runs 14 residues.

This TCR was recovered from an adult woman with Graves' disease, either hyperthyroidism or ophthalmopathy (not recorded which). The sample consisted of peripheral blood or thyroid tissue (not recorded which). This rearrangement joins TRBV7-2 to TRBJ2-5; 8 bases are shared with TRBD2. Here the CDR3 reads CASSSAGGGETQYF. The CDR3 nucleotides read TGTGCCAGCAGTTCCGCGGGGGGCGGGGAGACCCAGTACTTC.